A single sample is the source of the 11 T cell receptor beta chains below, sequenced in a study of PD-1 blockade in classical Hodgkin lymphoma. The table came from immunoSEQ multiplex PCR; TCRdb's copy has only in-frame clones and leaves some out. In the table there are over 30,000 clones, around nine tenths of which are singletons. All trial patients relapsed after autologous stem cell transplantation. CD4+ T cells were purified from thawed PBMCs by magnetic negative selection. The sample in question was CD4+ T cells from blood, obtained at baseline. The source is a human donor with classical Hodgkin lymphoma.

The CDR3 coding sequence is TGTGCCAGCAGTTTTAACGGGGACAGGGGAACTGAAGCTTTCTTT. Protein product: CASSFNGDRGTEAFF. V and J are TRBV7-9 and TRBJ1-1, with TRBD1 matching 10 bases. CDR1 and CDR2 from the germline V gene are SEHNR and FQNEAQ (reference sequence). V lost 6 bases, J lost 5 bases, and 9 bases stayed unmatched. The CDR3 contains 15 residues.

The rearrangement joins TRBV4-2 to TRBJ1-3; maybe TRBD1 (5 bases). Germline V gives CDR1 LGHNA, CDR2 YNFKEQ. The CDR3 is made up of 16 amino acids. Between the trimmed V and J ends, which lost 0 bases and 1 base, there was a span of 10 bases. The CDR3 sequence is CASSQDPGRSGNTIYF. The CDR3 DNA reads as TGTGCCAGCAGCCAAGATCCAGGGCGGTCTGGAAACACCATATATTTT.

The chain has TRBV7-9 and TRBJ2-2; no reliable D call. This CDR3 region has 15 residues. CDR1 SEHNR and CDR2 FQNEAQ come from the germline V gene (reference sequence). Trimming took 7 bases from V and 0 from J, leaving 12 bases between them. DNA of the CDR3: TGTGCCAGCAATCGCGGTTTCGCGAACACCGGGGAGCTGTTTTTT. This sequence encodes CASNRGFANTGELFF.

The V gene is TRBV19, the J gene TRBJ2-1; the D is unclear. The germline gives CDR1 LNHDA, CDR2 SQIVND (reference sequence). Trimming took off 1 base at V and 5 bases at J, with 6 bases between the two ends. This CDR3 is built from 13 residues. This CDR3 is CASSIGPDNEQFF. CDR3 sequence (DNA): TGTGCCAGTAGTATAGGGCCAGACAATGAGCAGTTCTTC. Full variable domain (missing parts from reference TRBV19 and TRBJ2-1): DGGITQSPKYLFRKEGQNVTLSCEQNLNHDAMYWYRQDPGQGLRLIYYSQIVNDFQKGDIAEGYSVSREKKESFPLTVTSAQKNPTAFYLCASSIGPDNEQFFGPGTRLTVL.

This chain connects TRBV5-1 to TRBJ2-7, with D perhaps being TRBD1 or TRBD2 (5 bases each). This CDR3 has 12 amino acids. Trimming cost V 3 bases and J 2 bases, with 6 bases left between them. Germline V gene data show CDR1 as SGHRS and CDR2 as YFSETQ. CDR3: CASSSGPYEQYF. The DNA of the CDR3 is TGCGCCAGCAGCTCGGGGCCCTACGAGCAGTACTTC.

The chain combines TRBV14 with TRBJ2-1; TRBD2 matches at 11 bases. The V gene end was trimmed by 2 bases and the J gene end by 4 bases; junction bases not matched to a gene: 4. CDR1 SGHDN and CDR2 FVKESK come from the germline V gene. This CDR3 contains 16 residues. This CDR3 is CASSQPGLAVYNEQFF. CDR3 in DNA: TGTGCCAGCAGCCAACCGGGACTAGCGGTATACAATGAGCAGTTCTTC.

The rearrangement links TRBV6-1 to TRBJ2-2; 9 nucleotides align to TRBD1. CDR1 is MNHNS and CDR2 is SASEGT in the germline V gene. The CDR3 is 13 residues long. V lost 10 bases to trimming and J lost 6 bases; unmatched junction nucleotides: 6. CDR3 DNA: TGTGCCACCGACAGGGGGGCGGCCGGGGAGCTGTTTTTT. It translates to CATDRGAAGELFF.

The chain combines TRBV7-6 with TRBJ2-7, with TRBD1 identical over 11 bases. Germline V lookup: CDR1 SGHVS, CDR2 FNYEAQ. With V trimmed by 5 bases and J by 5 bases, 5 bases remained unmatched. The CDR3 is made up of 14 amino acids. CDR3 amino acids: CASSRGQGVNEQYF. The CDR3 region has the DNA TGTGCCAGCAGCCGGGGACAGGGGGTTAACGAGCAGTACTTC.

The chain is built from TRBV7-1 and TRBJ2-5; D is unclear. TRBV7-1 is known as an ORF, though its function is uncertain. This CDR3 has 12 residues. V gave up 5 bases and J gave up 5 bases, with 9 bases separating them. CDR3 region: CASSNPLETQYF. The CDR3 DNA sequence: TGTGCCAGCAGCAACCCTTTGGAGACCCAGTACTTC.

Notes on this clone: Other DNA sequences of this sample code for an identical CDR3. The chain carries TRBV5-5 and TRBJ1-5, with D possibly matching TRBD1 (6 bases). CDR1 and CDR2 from the germline V gene are SGHKS and YYEKEE (reference sequence). This CDR3 contains 18 residues. Trimming left V 4 bases short and J 6 bases short, with 26 bases between. CDR3 bases: TGTGCCAGCAGCACGTGGACGGGGGGCGCCGGGTTGGGTCAGCCCCAGCATTTT. This translates into CASSTWTGGAGLGQPQHF.

V gene TRBV28 combines with J gene TRBJ2-7, with TRBD1 as a possible D gene (6 bases). Germline assignment: CDR1 MDHEN and CDR2 SYDVKM. V lost 5 bases and J lost 2, with 19 bases in between. CDR3 length: 16 residues. The CDR3 protein is CASSPFPRGSAYEQYF. CDR3 coding DNA: TGTGCCAGCAGTCCGTTCCCCAGGGGTTCTGCCTACGAGCAGTACTTC.